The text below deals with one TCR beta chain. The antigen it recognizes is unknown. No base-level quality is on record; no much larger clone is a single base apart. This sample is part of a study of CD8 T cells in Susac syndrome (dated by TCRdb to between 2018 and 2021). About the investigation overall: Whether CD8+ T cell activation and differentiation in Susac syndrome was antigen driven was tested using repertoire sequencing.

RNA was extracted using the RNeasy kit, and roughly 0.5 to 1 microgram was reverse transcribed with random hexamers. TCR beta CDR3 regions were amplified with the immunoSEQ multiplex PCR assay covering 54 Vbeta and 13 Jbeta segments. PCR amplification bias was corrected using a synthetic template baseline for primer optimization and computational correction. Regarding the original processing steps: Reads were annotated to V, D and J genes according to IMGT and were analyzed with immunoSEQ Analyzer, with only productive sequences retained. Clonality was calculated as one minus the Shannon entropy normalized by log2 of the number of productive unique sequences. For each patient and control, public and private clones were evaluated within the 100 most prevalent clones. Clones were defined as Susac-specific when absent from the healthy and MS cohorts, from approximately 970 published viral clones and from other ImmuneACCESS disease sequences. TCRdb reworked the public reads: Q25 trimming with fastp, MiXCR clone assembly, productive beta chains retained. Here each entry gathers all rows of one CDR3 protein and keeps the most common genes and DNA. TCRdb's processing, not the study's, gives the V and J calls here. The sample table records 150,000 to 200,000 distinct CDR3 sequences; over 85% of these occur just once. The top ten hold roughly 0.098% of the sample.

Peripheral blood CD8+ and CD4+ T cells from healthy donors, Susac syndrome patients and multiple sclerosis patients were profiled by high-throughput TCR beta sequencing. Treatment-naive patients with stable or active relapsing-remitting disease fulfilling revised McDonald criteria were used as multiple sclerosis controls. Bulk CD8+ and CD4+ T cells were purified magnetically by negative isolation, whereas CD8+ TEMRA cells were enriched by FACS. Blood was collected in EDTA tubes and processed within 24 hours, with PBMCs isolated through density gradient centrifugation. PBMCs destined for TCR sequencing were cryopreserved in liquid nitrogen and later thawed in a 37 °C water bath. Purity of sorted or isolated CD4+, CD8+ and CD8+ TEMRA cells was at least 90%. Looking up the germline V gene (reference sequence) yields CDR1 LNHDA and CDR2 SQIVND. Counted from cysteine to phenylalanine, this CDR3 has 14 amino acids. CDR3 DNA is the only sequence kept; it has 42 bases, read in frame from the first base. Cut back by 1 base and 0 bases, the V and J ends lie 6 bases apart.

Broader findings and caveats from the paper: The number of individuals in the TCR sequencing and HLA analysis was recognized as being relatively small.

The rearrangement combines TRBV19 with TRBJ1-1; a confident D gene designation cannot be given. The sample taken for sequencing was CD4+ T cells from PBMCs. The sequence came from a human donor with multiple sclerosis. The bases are TGTGCCAGTAGTATAGCCGCCATGAACACTGAAGCTTTCTTT. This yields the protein CASSIAAMNTEAFF.